The next 10 T cell receptor beta chains were all read from a single sample in a study of CD8 T cells in ankylosing spondylitis. TCRdb reprocessed the 5' RACE reads via MiXCR and lists one record per CDR3 protein. In the table there are about 140,000 distinct CDR3 sequences, 11% of which are singletons. Material for sequencing was blood, either unsorted or a sorted T cell fraction (not recorded which). Receptors originate from a female donor with ankylosing spondylitis or in good health (not recorded which).

The CDR3 loop is CASSDGDKGPINEQFF. CDR3 DNA sequence: TGTGCCAGCAGTGATGGGGACAAGGGTCCCATCAATGAGCAGTTCTTC. The chain is built from TRBV2 and TRBJ2-1; D is possibly TRBD1 (6 bases). This CDR3 region has 16 residues. Deletions cut 3 bases from V and 6 bases from J, with 18 bases between. From germline, CDR1 is SNHLY and CDR2 FYNNEI.

As to this clonotype: A read error is possible here, since a much larger clone lies one base away. This chain connects TRBV20-1 to TRBJ1-2; no clear D gene. Looked up from germline, CDR1 is DFQATT and CDR2 is SNEGSKA (reference sequence). The CDR3 is made up of 14 amino acids. CDR3 sequence: CSATSTAINYGDTF. CDR3 coding DNA: TGCAGTGCTACGTCTACGGCCATCAACTATGGCGACACCTTC.

This clonotype was counted ten times or more. The chain is built from TRBV10-3 and TRBJ2-3; 9 nucleotides match TRBD1. V was clipped by 2 bases and J by 3 bases; unmatched bases: 6. The CDR3 spans 16 residues. The germline V gene has CDR1 ENHRY and CDR2 SYGVKD. CDR3 region: CAISEADRGRTDTQYF. CDR3 DNA sequence: TGTGCCATCAGTGAGGCCGACAGGGGGAGGACAGATACGCAGTATTTT.

This clonotype was seen at least ten times. J is TRBJ2-3 and V is TRBV9; weak D call: TRBD2 (6 bases). V dropped 4 bases and J dropped 7 bases, with 16 bases sitting between them. The CDR3 is made up of 14 amino acids. Germline lookup yields CDR1 SGDLS and CDR2 YYNGEE. Here the CDR3 DNA reads TGTGCCAGCAGCTCTAGCGACGCGGGGAATACGCAGTATTTT. Protein product: CASSSSDAGNTQYF.

This clonotype was counted many times. The CDR3 sequence: CASSLGSTGSSSYEQYF. CDR3 nucleotides: TGTGCCAGCAGCCTAGGCTCAACAGGGTCCAGCTCCTACGAGCAGTACTTC. This rearrangement joins TRBV5-4 to TRBJ2-7; TRBD1 is a possible D gene (6 bases). CDR3 length: 17 amino acids. CDR1 is SGHNT and CDR2 is YYREEE in the germline V gene (reference sequence). V lost 4 bases and J lost 0, with 20 bases in between.

This clonotype was seen ten or more times. The gene calls are TRBV20-1 and TRBJ2-1; maybe TRBD1 (5 bases). The V gene's germline CDR1 is DFQATT and CDR2 SNEGSKA (reference sequence). This CDR3 has 19 amino acids. Trimming removed 0 bases from V and 9 bases from J, with 30 bases in between. This chain's CDR3 is CSARDYTGSRVTDVGEQFF. The CDR3 region has the DNA TGCAGTGCTAGAGATTACACAGGTAGTAGGGTGACCGATGTGGGTGAGCAGTTCTTC.

This clonotype was counted a few times. V gene TRBV29-1 combines with J gene TRBJ1-1; weak D call: TRBD1 (5 bases). Trimming took off 8 bases at V and 5 bases at J, with 18 bases between the two ends. CDR1 is SQVTM and CDR2 is ANQGSEA in the germline V gene. The CDR3 covers 13 residues. The CDR3 loop reads CSFSWGGDTEAFF. In DNA, the CDR3 is TGCAGCTTCTCATGGGGGGGTGATACTGAAGCTTTCTTT.

This clonotype occurred many times. The V and J genes are TRBV15 and TRBJ2-3; no clear D gene. Germline V CDR1 and CDR2: LNHNV, YYDKDF (reference sequence). This CDR3 is 15 amino acids long. Between the trimmed V and J ends, which lost 0 bases and 4 bases, there was a span of 11 bases. The CDR3 bases are TGTGCCACCAGCAGAGACGCCCCATTGTCAGATACGCAGTATTTT. Protein product: CATSRDAPLSDTQYF.

This clonotype was found many times. J is TRBJ2-1 and V is TRBV2, with 13 bases fitting TRBD2. Germline loops: CDR1 SNHLY, CDR2 FYNNEI. The J segment lost 6 bases and the V segment lost 5 bases, leaving 4 bases of the junction unmatched. This CDR3 is built from 15 residues. The CDR3 DNA reads as TGTGCCAGCAGTTTGGGACTAGCGGGAAGCAATGAGCAGTTCTTC. This gives the protein CASSLGLAGSNEQFF.

This clonotype showed up many times. The chain recombines TRBV10-2 with TRBJ1-1, with 7 bases identical to TRBD1. The V and J ends lost 6 bases and 6 bases, in that order; junction bases with no gene match: 4. The germline CDR1 and CDR2 sequences are WSHSY and SAAADI. CDR3 length: 12 residues. The CDR3 here is CASSEGAPEAFF. The CDR3, as DNA: TGCGCCAGCAGCGAGGGGGCCCCTGAAGCTTTCTTT.